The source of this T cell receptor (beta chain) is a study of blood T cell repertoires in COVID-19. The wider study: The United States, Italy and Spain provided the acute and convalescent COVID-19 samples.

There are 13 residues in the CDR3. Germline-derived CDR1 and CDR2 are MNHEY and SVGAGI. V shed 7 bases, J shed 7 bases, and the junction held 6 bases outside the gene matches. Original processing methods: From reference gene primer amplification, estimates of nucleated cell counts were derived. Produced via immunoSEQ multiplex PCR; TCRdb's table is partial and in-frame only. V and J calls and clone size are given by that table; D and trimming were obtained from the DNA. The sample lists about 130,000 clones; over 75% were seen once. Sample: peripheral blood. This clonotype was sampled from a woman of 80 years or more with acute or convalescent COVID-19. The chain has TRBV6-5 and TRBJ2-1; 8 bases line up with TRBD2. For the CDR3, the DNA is TGTGCCAGCATCGAGCGGGGGAGGAATGAGCAGTTCTTC. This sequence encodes CASIERGRNEQFF.